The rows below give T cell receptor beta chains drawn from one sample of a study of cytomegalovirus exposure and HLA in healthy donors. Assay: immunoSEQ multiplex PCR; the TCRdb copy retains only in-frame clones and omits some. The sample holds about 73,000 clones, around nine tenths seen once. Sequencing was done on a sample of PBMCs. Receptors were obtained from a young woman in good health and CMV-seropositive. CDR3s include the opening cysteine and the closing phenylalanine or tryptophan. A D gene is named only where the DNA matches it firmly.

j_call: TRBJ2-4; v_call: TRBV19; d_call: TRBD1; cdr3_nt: TGTGCCAGTAGCACAGGGACAGGCTGGAACATTCAGTACTTC; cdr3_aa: CASSTGTGWNIQYF
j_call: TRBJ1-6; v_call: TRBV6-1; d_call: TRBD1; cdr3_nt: TGTGCCAGCAACCCGACAGGGGGTAATTCACCCCTCCACTTT; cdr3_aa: CASNPTGGNSPLHF
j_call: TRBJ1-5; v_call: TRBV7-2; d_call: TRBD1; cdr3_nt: TGTGCCAGCAGCGAACAGGGGGTTTATCAGCCCCAGCATTTT; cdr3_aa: CASSEQGVYQPQHF
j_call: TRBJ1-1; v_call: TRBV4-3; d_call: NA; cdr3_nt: TGCGCCAGCAGCCAATCACAGATGAACACTGAAGCTTTCTTT; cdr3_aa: CASSQSQMNTEAFF
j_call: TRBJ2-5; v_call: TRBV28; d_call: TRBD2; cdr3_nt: TGTGCCAGCAGTTTATGGTGGGGGGGGATGGAAGAGACCCAGTACTTC; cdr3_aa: CASSLWWGGMEETQYF
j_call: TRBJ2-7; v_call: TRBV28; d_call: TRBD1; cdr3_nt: TGTGCCAGCAGTGCCGGGACAGGGCCCTACGAGCAGTACTTC; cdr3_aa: CASSAGTGPYEQYF
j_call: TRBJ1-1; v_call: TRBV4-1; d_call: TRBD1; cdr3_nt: TGCGCCAGCATGTTGGGAGCCGAACAGGGGTCGCGGACTGAAGCTTTCTTT; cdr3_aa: CASMLGAEQGSRTEAFF
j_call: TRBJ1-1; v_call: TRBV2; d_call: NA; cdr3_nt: TGTGCCATTAGACAGGCGTCCATGAACACTGAAGCTTTCTTT; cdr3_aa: CAIRQASMNTEAFF
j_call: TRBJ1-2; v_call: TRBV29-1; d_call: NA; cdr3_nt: TGCAGCGTTGAATTCTCAGGCCACTATGGCTACACCTTC; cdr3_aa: CSVEFSGHYGYTF
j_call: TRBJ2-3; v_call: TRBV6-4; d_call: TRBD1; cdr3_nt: TGTGCCAGCAGTGACGGACAGGGGGGCACAGATACGCAGTATTTT; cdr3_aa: CASSDGQGGTDTQYF
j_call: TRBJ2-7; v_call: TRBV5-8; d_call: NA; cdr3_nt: TGTGCCAGTCCGACTAAGGGGGGGTTCAACTACGAGCAGTACTTC; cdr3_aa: CASPTKGGFNYEQYF
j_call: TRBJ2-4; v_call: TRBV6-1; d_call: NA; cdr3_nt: TGTGCCAGCAGTGAGAGTTCTCGGGTCAAAAACATTCAGTACTTC; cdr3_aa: CASSESSRVKNIQYF
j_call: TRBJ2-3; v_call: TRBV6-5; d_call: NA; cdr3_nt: TGTGCCAGCAGTTACTCGAGATTCTCTAGCACAGATACGCAGTATTTT; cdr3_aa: CASSYSRFSSTDTQYF
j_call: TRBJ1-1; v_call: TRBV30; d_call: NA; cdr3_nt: TGTGCCTGCAACCCCCTCTTGCTGCGAGAAAAGATCAGGAATGAAGCTTTCTTT; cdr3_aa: CACNPLLLREKIRNEAFF
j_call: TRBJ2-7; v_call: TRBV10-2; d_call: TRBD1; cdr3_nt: TGCGCCAGCAGTGATAACAGGGGGACCTACGAGCAGTACTTC; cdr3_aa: CASSDNRGTYEQYF
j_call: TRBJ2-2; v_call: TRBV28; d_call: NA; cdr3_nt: TGTGCCAGCAGTTTAGCCGCGGGGACCGGGGAGCTGTTTTTT; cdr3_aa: CASSLAAGTGELFF
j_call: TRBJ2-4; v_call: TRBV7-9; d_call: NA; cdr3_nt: TGTGCCAGCAGCTCACAGGGACCCAAAAACATTCAGTACTTC; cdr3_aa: CASSSQGPKNIQYF